Listed here is a single TCR beta chain. It has no known antigen specificity. No quality values exist for individual bases; no much larger clone is one base distant. The CDR3 holds 13 amino acids from the cysteine to the phenylalanine. Here the CDR3 DNA is all that survives: 39 bases in frame from base 1. The trim is 7 bases for V and 5 bases for J, with a gap of 12 bases between the germline ends. Looking up the germline V gene yields CDR1 SGHRS and CDR2 YFSETQ. This entry belongs to a study of CD8 T cells in ankylosing spondylitis (dated by TCRdb to about 2017). For the study in its entirety: T cell receptor beta repertoires were profiled in healthy donors and ankylosing spondylitis patients so that disease-linked TCR variants could be found. The full study cohort was made up of 25 ankylosing spondylitis patients and over 90 healthy donors. Samples of peripheral blood were taken, and for ankylosing spondylitis patients, synovial fluid was collected as well. What the research found in general, with its limitations: The disease-linked clones were reported as significantly enriched in matched synovial fluid samples from ankylosing spondylitis patients. Some TCR beta motif variants had previously been reported in synovial fluid and blood of reactive arthritis patients, which suggested common disease-initiation mechanisms. A TCR beta motif made up of several highly homologous amino acid variants appeared to be characteristic of blood from ankylosing spondylitis patients. The disease-linked clones had a CD8+ phenotype and were found at relatively low frequencies in peripheral blood.

TCRdb shows the sequencer as Illumina HiSeq 2500. Quantitative 5'-RACE with molecular barcodes was the method used to prepare the TCR beta libraries. The source study handled its data this way. A new computational method, built on a probabilistic model of VDJ rearrangement, was used to identify disease-linked TCR variants. Clones were called with MiXCR by TCRdb after fastp trimmed the public reads at Q25, and only in-frame beta chains were retained. Identical CDR3 protein sequences are pooled into one entry, listed with their most common genes and DNA. TCRdb's processing, not the authors', yielded these V and J calls. The sample table holds approximately 300,000 distinct CDR3 sequences, of which over 15% were seen once. The ten largest account for 7.5% to 9% of the sample.

The specimen was blood, either unsorted or a sorted T cell fraction (not recorded which). The sequence links TRBV5-1 to TRBJ1-4, with a tentative D gene TRBD1 over 5 matching bases. The receptor was isolated from a male donor with ankylosing spondylitis or in good health (not recorded which). The DNA sequence is as follows: TGCGCCAGCGGCACAGGAGGAAATGAAAAACTGTTTTTT. Translated, this gives CASGTGGNEKLFF.